The clone carrying this T cell receptor (beta chain) appeared once. Its antigen is undetermined. CDR1 is SGHAT, CDR2 FQDESV, per germline (reference sequence). The length of the CDR3 is 16 residues. With 1 base removed from V and 2 bases from J, the gap between germline ends came to 15 bases. This entry comes from a study of T cells in Graves' hyperthyroidism and ophthalmopathy. Study as a whole: Once the initial diagnosis was made, peripheral blood was obtained before any treatment.

Regarding the study as a whole: Most thyroid clonotypes expanded above 0.001 were also detected in blood.

Criteria for exclusion of patients were uncontrolled infection, other autoimmune disease, pregnancy or lactation. Based on clinical symptoms, serum thyroxine and TRAb, thyroid ultrasound and orbital computed tomography, diagnoses were reached. The CDR3 regions of TCR beta were amplified from RNA transcripts. Using the HTBI primer set, a first-round RT-PCR was run on the TCR CDR3. TCRdb processed the multiplex PCR reads anew with MiXCR; each CDR3 protein has one entry. Counted here are 750,000 to 950,000 distinct CDR3 sequences, over 35% occurring once; the ten biggest clones make up approximately 8.7%.

The J gene is TRBJ2-7, the V gene TRBV11-1; D is perhaps TRBD1 (6 bases). This TCR was sampled from a man younger than 30 with Graves' hyperthyroidism. Sequencing was carried out using blood. CDR3 bases: TGTGCCAGCAGCTTAGGATGGGGACACAATCCCTACGAGCAGTACTTC. Translating gives CASSLGWGHNPYEQYF.